The TCR beta chain described here comes from a study of response to subunit inactivated influenza vaccine. Study observations and caveats: The authors put forward the suggestion that each seasonal influenza vaccination may bring in only a limited number of new T cells.

Of note for this clonotype: Its cognate antigen is unknown.

Each CDR3 protein gets one entry after TCRdb re-called the RT-PCR reads with MiXCR. The sample yields around 480,000 distinct CDR3 sequences, 10% to 11% seen once. CDR3 size: 14 residues. V lost 4 bases, J lost 2 bases, and 13 bases lay in between. Germline CDR1 reads SGHKS; CDR2 reads YYEKEE (reference sequence). The clonotype comes from a man aged 50 to 60 who received an inactivated influenza vaccine. This chain connects TRBV5-5 to TRBJ2-7; TRBD2 is a possible D gene (6 bases). Sequences were derived from PBMCs from blood, sampled 40 to 50 days after vaccination. As DNA, the CDR3 is TGTGCCAGCAGCCCGGCGGGGTGGGCCTACGAGCAGTACTTC. It specifies CASSPAGWAYEQYF. The entire variable domain, with the rest obtained from reference TRBV5-5 and TRBJ2-7, is as follows: DAGVTQSPTHLIKTRGQQVTLRCSPISGHKSVSWYQQVLGQGPQFIFQYYEKEERGRGNFPDRFSARQFPNYSSELNVNALLLGDSALYLCASSPAGWAYEQYFGPGTRLTVT.